These 21 T cell receptor beta chains came from one sample sequenced in a study of shared clonotypes between healthy human individuals. TCRdb keeps only in-frame clones here, not all; method: immunoSEQ multiplex PCR. The data contain about 670,000 clones, about three quarters of them singletons. Sequenced input: memory CD4+ T cells sorted from blood. The subset denotes: CD45RA-negative fraction. These receptors were collected from a woman aged 30 to 39 in good health.

V gene TRBV28 combines with J gene TRBJ1-5; D perhaps matches TRBD1 (5 bases). CDR1 and CDR2 from the germline V gene are MDHEN and SYDVKM. The length of the CDR3 is 15 residues. The V and J ends lost 3 bases and 11 bases respectively, with 20 bases between them. DNA for the CDR3: TGTGCCAGCAGTTTCCCGGACAAGTCTCTAGGGGCCCAGCATTTT. It yields the protein CASSFPDKSLGAQHF. The full variable domain, rest sourced from reference TRBV28 and TRBJ1-5, is DVKVTQSSRYLVKRTGEKVFLECVQDMDHENMFWYRQDPGLGLRLIYFSYDVKMKEKGDIPEGYSVSREKKERFSLILESASTNQTSMYLCASSFPDKSLGAQHFGDGTRLSIL.

V usage is TRBV5-1 and J usage is TRBJ2-3, with D possibly TRBD1 on 6 matching bases. The length of the CDR3 is 16 residues. Germline V lookup: CDR1 SGHRS, CDR2 YFSETQ. The ends were cut back, 0 bases at V and 2 bases at J, with 13 bases in the middle. DNA for the CDR3: TGCGCCAGCAGCTTGGACAGGGCTTTTGACACAGATACGCAGTATTTT. Its translation is CASSLDRAFDTDTQYF.

About this clone: The sample holds other DNA sequences that translate to the same CDR3. V usage is TRBV11-3 and J usage is TRBJ2-1, with D perhaps assigned TRBD1 or TRBD2 (6 bases each). The germline V gene has CDR1 SGHNT and CDR2 YENEEA. The CDR3 spans 17 residues. Trimming cost V 0 bases and J 4 bases, with 16 bases left between them. Here the CDR3 DNA reads TGTGCCAGCAGCTTAGATTCCGGGGTAGGGGGGTACAATGAGCAGTTCTTC. It is translated as CASSLDSGVGGYNEQFF.

This chain joins TRBV2 and TRBJ1-5, with D unclear. The CDR3 sequence is 14 residues long. V shed 4 bases and J shed 0 bases, with 7 bases lying between them. The germline V gene has CDR1 SNHLY and CDR2 FYNNEI. Written as DNA, the CDR3 is TGTGCCAGCAGTGCTCAGTATAGCAATCAGCCCCAGCATTTT. Amino acid sequence: CASSAQYSNQPQHF.

Note on this clone: Other DNA sequences in the same sample also yield this CDR3. The chain joins TRBV9 to TRBJ2-1; 10 nucleotides align to TRBD2. The junction had 3 bases not matched to a gene; V was cut back by 0 bases and J by 0 bases. The germline V gene encodes CDR1 SGDLS and CDR2 YYNGEE. This CDR3 region has 17 residues. The CDR3 DNA is TGTGCCAGCAGCGTAGGCCTAGCGGGAGTCTCCTACAATGAGCAGTTCTTC. Protein sequence: CASSVGLAGVSYNEQFF.

The rearrangement uses TRBV30 and TRBJ2-1; 9 bases line up with TRBD2. The CDR3 is 12 residues long. Germline V CDR1 and CDR2: GTSNPN, SVGIG (reference sequence). V shed 5 bases, J shed 7 bases, and the junction held 3 bases outside the gene matches. The CDR3, as DNA: TGTGCCTGGGAAACTAGCGGGAATGAGCAGTTCTTC. This encodes CAWETSGNEQFF.

This clone has only a few counts. This chain uses TRBV29-1 with TRBJ2-1, with 10 bases fitting TRBD2. The CDR3 loop spans 16 amino acids. CDR1 SQVTM and CDR2 ANQGSEA come from the germline V gene. V lost 4 bases and J lost 0; bases outside the gene matches: 6. CDR3 in DNA: TGCAGCGTTGTGACTAGCGGGCTCTCCTCCTACAATGAGCAGTTCTTC. Translation: CSVVTSGLSSYNEQFF.

The chain uses TRBV27 and TRBJ1-2; D is unclear. CDR3 size: 11 residues. Germline CDR1 reads MNHEY; CDR2 reads SMNVEV (reference sequence). The V and J ends lost 8 bases and 5 bases respectively, with 9 bases between them. CDR3 protein: CASSVWYGYTF. The CDR3, as DNA: TGTGCCAGCTCCGTCTGGTATGGCTACACCTTC.

CDR3 bases: TGCGCCAGCAGCTTTTTGGTTGGGGAGACCCAGTACTTC. Amino acid sequence: CASSFLVGETQYF. The V and J genes are TRBV5-1 and TRBJ2-5, with unresolved D. This CDR3 has 13 residues. Germline V gene lookup returns CDR1 SGHRS and CDR2 YFSETQ. Trimming stripped 2 bases from V and 5 bases from J, with 10 bases between.

The chain uses TRBV11-2 and TRBJ2-7; TRBD1 matches 9 bases. Trimming took 3 bases from V and 5 from J; bases not matched to a gene: 11. The CDR3 contains 16 residues. The germline gives CDR1 SGHAT, CDR2 FQNNGV. The CDR3 coding sequence is TGTGCCAGCAGCTTGGACTTTGGGACAGGGTTCGACGAGCAGTACTTC. Protein: CASSLDFGTGFDEQYF. Together with reference TRBV11-2 and TRBJ2-7, the CDR3 gives the full variable domain: EAGVAQSPRYKIIEKRQSVAFWCNPISGHATLYWYQQILGQGPKLLIQFQNNGVVDDSQLPKDRFSAERLKGVDSTLKIQPAKLEDSAVYLCASSLDFGTGFDEQYFGPGTRLTVT.

The rearrangement uses TRBV19 and TRBJ2-3, with 10 nucleotides matching TRBD2. V shed 5 bases, J shed 1 base, and the junction held 9 bases outside the gene matches. The germline CDR1 and CDR2 sequences are LNHDA and SQIVND (reference sequence). This CDR3 contains 17 residues. In nucleotides, the CDR3 is TGTGCCAGTAGTGTGAAGCGGGAGGGCCGTGGCACAGATACGCAGTATTTT. Protein sequence: CASSVKREGRGTDTQYF.

This sequence joins TRBV27 and TRBJ2-5; D gene ambiguous. CDR3 length: 13 amino acids. Germline V gene data show CDR1 as MNHEY and CDR2 as SMNVEV (reference sequence). V was trimmed by 0 bases and J by 5 bases, leaving 7 bases between them. The CDR3 DNA follows: TGTGCCAGCAGTTTATCGATGGTCGAGACCCAGTACTTC. This translates into CASSLSMVETQYF.

This clone was counted a few times. The CDR3 loop is CASSSDRTEAFF. As DNA, the CDR3 is TGTGCCAGCAGCTCAGACCGCACTGAAGCTTTCTTT. The chain recombines TRBV7-8 with TRBJ1-1; D unclear. Germline V gives CDR1 SGHVS, CDR2 FQNEAQ. The CDR3 loop spans 12 amino acids. Trimming cost V 4 bases and J 4 bases, with 7 bases left between them.

On this clone: Other DNA variants within this sample encode the same CDR3. The V and J genes are TRBV29-1 and TRBJ1-1, with a possible D match to TRBD1 (5 bases). With 4 bases removed from V and 5 bases from J, the gap between germline ends came to 11 bases. The germline V gene encodes CDR1 SQVTM and CDR2 ANQGSEA. The CDR3 totals 12 residues. The CDR3 DNA is TGCAGCGTTGCCCCGGGGGTGACTGAAGCTTTCTTT. Its protein is CSVAPGVTEAFF.

CDR3 in amino acids: CASSRDGSEKGKAFF. CDR3 nucleotide sequence: TGTGCCAGCAGCCGGGATGGCAGCGAGAAAGGAAAAGCTTTCTTT. The chain combines TRBV4-2 with TRBJ1-1, with D unclear. Germline CDR1 reads LGHNA; CDR2 reads YNFKEQ. The CDR3 contains 15 residues. V lost 4 bases, J lost 9 bases, and 21 bases lay in between.

CDR3 coding DNA: TGTGCCAGCAGCCTCCAACTAACACCTGAGCAGTTCTTC. It is translated as CASSLQLTPEQFF. This chain connects TRBV11-2 to TRBJ2-1; no reliable D call. CDR3 length: 13 residues. CDR1 is SGHAT, CDR2 FQNNGV, per germline. The ends were cut back, 5 bases at V and 9 bases at J, with 14 bases in the middle.

This clone came up a few times. The chain links TRBV19 to TRBJ2-5; 10 nucleotides align to TRBD2. The CDR3 runs 16 residues. Germline V CDR1 and CDR2: LNHDA, SQIVND (reference sequence). The V and J ends lost 3 bases and 1 base, in that order; junction bases with no gene match: 5. The CDR3 protein is CASSIRLAGVQETQYF. The CDR3 DNA reads TGTGCCAGTAGTATTCGTCTAGCGGGGGTCCAAGAGACCCAGTACTTC.

V is TRBV28 and J is TRBJ2-5; D unresolved. Germline CDR1 reads MDHEN; CDR2 reads SYDVKM. CDR3 length: 15 amino acids. V shed 3 bases and J shed 5 bases, with 16 bases lying between them. The CDR3 spells CASSFRFAKKETQYF. CDR3 coding DNA: TGTGCCAGCAGTTTTCGGTTCGCAAAAAAGGAGACCCAGTACTTC.

This chain links TRBV28 with TRBJ1-1; D gene uncertain. The germline V gene has CDR1 MDHEN and CDR2 SYDVKM. This CDR3 has 11 residues. Deletions cut 6 bases from V and 11 bases from J, with 13 bases between. The CDR3 DNA sequence: TGTGCCAGCAGGCAAGAATCGCGCGCTTTCTTT. It encodes CASRQESRAFF.

This clone appeared many times. The V and J genes are TRBV11-2 and TRBJ2-7, with TRBD2 matching over 13 bases. The germline CDR1 and CDR2 sequences are SGHAT and FQNNGV. CDR3 length: 17 amino acids. J lost 2 bases, V lost 5 bases, and 9 bases had no gene match. CDR3 protein: CASSPLTSGRRAYEQYF. The CDR3 DNA reads TGTGCCAGCAGCCCATTGACTAGCGGGAGGCGAGCCTACGAGCAGTACTTC. The variable domain in full, completed from reference TRBV11-2 and TRBJ2-7, reads EAGVAQSPRYKIIEKRQSVAFWCNPISGHATLYWYQQILGQGPKLLIQFQNNGVVDDSQLPKDRFSAERLKGVDSTLKIQPAKLEDSAVYLCASSPLTSGRRAYEQYFGPGTRLTVT.

This clone was seen once. The chain links TRBV7-9 to TRBJ2-3; TRBD2 matches 12 bases. Germline-derived CDR1 and CDR2 are SEHNR and FQNEAQ (reference sequence). The CDR3 spans 16 residues. Trimming took 1 base from V and 8 from J; bases not matched to a gene: 7. As DNA, the CDR3 is TGTGCCAGCAGCTTAGTAGCTAGCGGGAGGGCCGGTACGCAGTATTTT. Residues: CASSLVASGRAGTQYF.